The rows below give T cell receptor beta chains drawn from one sample of a study of Ad26.COV2.S vaccination and SARS-CoV-2 variants. The table came from immunoSEQ multiplex PCR; TCRdb's copy has only in-frame clones and leaves some out. The sample consists of some 480,000 clones, around nine tenths of them appearing once. Sequencing used peripheral blood, obtained in a trial of Ad26.COV2.S vaccine versus placebo. All receptors derive from a person aged 18 to 65 who received the Ad26.COV2.S COVID-19 vaccine or a placebo. Each CDR3 is given with its conserved first and last residue. The order of the fields is D gene, V gene, J gene, CDR3 DNA, CDR3 protein. D genes are given only for firm matches.

>.|TRBV9|TRBJ2-2
TGTGCCAGCAGTGCCAATACGGTCGGGGAGCTGTTTTTT
CASSANTVGELFF
>.|TRBV6-9|TRBJ1-2
TGTGCCAGCATCGACGAGTTATGTGGTAACGGCTACACCTTC
CASIDELCGNGYTF
>.|TRBV7-3|TRBJ2-7
TGTGCCAGCAGCTTTGAGCCCAGTTCCTACGAGCAGTACTTC
CASSFEPSSYEQYF
>.|TRBV5-1|TRBJ2-3
TGCGCCAGCAGCCCCAGACAGGTCACCACCACAGATACGCAGTATTTT
CASSPRQVTTTDTQYF
>.|TRBV7-9|TRBJ1-2
TGTGCCAGCAGCACCGACAGCCTATATGGCTACACCTTC
CASSTDSLYGYTF
>.|TRBV6-5|TRBJ1-1
TGTGCCAGCAGTTACTCGGTTCGTTCTGAAGCTTTCTTT
CASSYSVRSEAFF
>.|TRBV15|TRBJ1-2
TGTGCCACCAGCAGAGATTTACCAGGAGGATACACCTTC
CATSRDLPGGYTF
>TRBD2|TRBV5-1|TRBJ2-2
TGCGCCAGCAGCTTGAGCGGGGCCGGGCCCACCGGGGAGCTGTTTTTT
CASSLSGAGPTGELFF
>TRBD1|TRBV6-5|TRBJ2-1
TGTGCCAGCAGTCGGGGACAGAGTGAGCAGTTCTTC
CASSRGQSEQFF
>.|TRBV27|TRBJ2-6
TGTGCCAGCTCCCGGGTTCCAACCTCTGGGGCCAACGTCCTGACTTTC
CASSRVPTSGANVLTF
>TRBD2|TRBV7-9|TRBJ2-7
TGTGCCAGCAGCCTCACTAGCGGTTACGAGCAGTACTTC
CASSLTSGYEQYF